A selection of T cell receptor beta chains follows, all from one sample in a study of blood T cell repertoires in COVID-19. Sequencing was performed with immunoSEQ multiplex PCR; in TCRdb, only in-frame clones are kept and a portion is missing. There are 200,000 to 250,000 clones in the sample; around 81% occur only once, and 8.5% to 10% lies in the top ten. The sequenced material came from PBMCs or T cells enriched from blood (not recorded which). These receptors came from a woman in her forties or fifties with acute COVID-19. The CDR3 runs from the conserved cysteine through the conserved F or W. Each record gives: J gene, D gene, clone size, V gene, CDR3 protein, CDR3 DNA. The D gene is left open where the match is weak. Clone size, where shown, is once, few, many, or a class for clones that have expanded.

TRBJ1-1	.	.	TRBV5-1	CASSLREVNTEAFF	TGCGCCAGCAGCTTGCGAGAGGTGAACACTGAAGCTTTCTTT
TRBJ2-7	.	.	TRBV10-3	CAISESLVKDEQYF	TGTGCCATCAGTGAGTCCCTAGTTAAGGACGAGCAGTACTTC
TRBJ2-1	TRBD2	.	TRBV4-2	CASSPTSGSNWEQFF	TGTGCCAGCAGCCCGACTAGCGGGAGTAACTGGGAGCAGTTCTTC
TRBJ2-1	.	once	TRBV2	CASRIQGYEQFF	TGTGCCAGCCGCATACAGGGCTATGAGCAGTTCTTC
TRBJ2-6	.	.	TRBV5-8	CASSLYSGANVLTF	TGTGCCAGCAGCTTGTACTCTGGGGCCAACGTCCTGACTTTC
TRBJ2-7	TRBD2	.	TRBV2	CASSEERGSYEQYF	TGTGCCAGCAGTGAGGAGCGGGGTTCCTACGAGCAGTACTTC
TRBJ1-5	TRBD1	.	TRBV19	CASSPGQGSNQPQHF	TGTGCCAGTAGTCCCGGACAGGGGAGCAATCAGCCCCAGCATTTT
TRBJ1-5	.	.	TRBV28	CASSSPGSNQPQHF	TGTGCCAGCAGTTCTCCGGGATCCAATCAGCCCCAGCATTTT
TRBJ2-7	TRBD2	.	TRBV29-1	CSVALTSGVSEQYF	TGCAGCGTCGCGTTAACTAGCGGGGTTAGTGAGCAGTACTTC
TRBJ2-2	.	.	TRBV11-2	CASSLAGLTGELFF	TGTGCCAGCAGCTTGGCGGGCCTCACCGGGGAGCTGTTTTTT
TRBJ2-7	.	.	TRBV6-1	CASSEGANYEQYF	TGTGCCAGCAGTGAAGGCGCCAACTACGAGCAGTACTTC
TRBJ2-3	.	.	TRBV5-1	CATGVGSDTDTQYF	TGCGCCACCGGGGTAGGGAGCGACACAGATACGCAGTATTTT
TRBJ1-6	.	.	TRBV28	CASRPPRGGGSYNSPLHF	TGTGCCAGCAGGCCCCCTCGCGGGGGGGGATCCTATAATTCACCCCTCCACTTT
TRBJ2-3	TRBD1	.	TRBV5-1	CASSIGQGITDTQYF	TGCGCCAGCAGCATAGGACAGGGGATCACAGATACGCAGTATTTT
TRBJ2-2	.	.	TRBV9	CASSGIQGPRGELFF	TGTGCCAGCAGTGGGATACAGGGTCCAAGAGGGGAGCTGTTTTTT
TRBJ1-3	TRBD1	.	TRBV3-1/TRBV3-2	CASSDTGGSGNTIYF	TGTGCCAGCAGCGACACAGGGGGCTCTGGAAACACCATATATTTT
TRBJ2-1	TRBD1	.	TRBV4-3	CASSQVGTGDYNEQFF	TGCGCCAGCAGCCAAGTGGGGACAGGGGACTACAATGAGCAGTTCTTC
TRBJ2-1	TRBD2	.	TRBV15	CATSSSGSSYNEQFF	TGTGCCACCAGCAGTAGCGGGAGCTCCTACAATGAGCAGTTCTTC
TRBJ2-5	.	.	TRBV11-2	CASSWVESGETQYF	TGTGCCAGCAGCTGGGTAGAGAGCGGGGAGACCCAGTACTTC
TRBJ1-2	.	few	TRBV28	CASSPGDYGYTF	TGTGCCAGCAGCCCCGGGGACTATGGCTACACCTTC
TRBJ2-2	.	few	TRBV3-1/TRBV3-2	CASSLRGLPRLFF	TGTGCCAGCAGCCTCCGAGGGCTTCCTAGACTGTTTTTT
TRBJ2-5	.	.	TRBV18	CASSPSGVQETQYF	TGTGCCAGCTCACCTTCGGGGGTCCAAGAGACCCAGTACTTC
TRBJ1-5	TRBD1	.	TRBV28	CASSLSGTGGGNQPQHF	TGTGCCAGCAGTTTATCCGGGACAGGGGGCGGCAATCAGCCCCAGCATTTT
TRBJ2-5	TRBD2	.	TRBV7-2	CASSLVPLAGETQYF	TGTGCCAGCAGCTTAGTGCCACTAGCGGGGGAGACCCAGTACTTC
TRBJ1-3	.	.	TRBV28	CASSLTMGGAKRAGNTIYF	TGTGCCAGCAGTTTGACGATGGGAGGGGCGAAGAGGGCTGGAAACACCATATATTTT
TRBJ2-5	TRBD2	.	TRBV5-1	CASSLGLAGNQETQYF	TGCGCCAGCAGCTTGGGTCTAGCGGGAAACCAAGAGACCCAGTACTTC
TRBJ1-1	.	.	TRBV29-1	CSVTLRGSGRAQNTEAFF	TGCAGCGTGACACTACGGGGTAGCGGGCGGGCTCAGAACACTGAAGCTTTCTTT
TRBJ1-1	TRBD1	.	TRBV28	CASSFGTGFVNTEAFF	TGTGCCAGCAGTTTTGGGACAGGGTTTGTGAACACTGAAGCTTTCTTT
TRBJ1-5	.	.	TRBV28	CASSPPHYQPQHF	TGTGCCAGCAGTCCCCCACATTACCAGCCCCAGCATTTT
TRBJ2-5	.	.	TRBV15	CATSSGLGGRKETQYF	TGTGCCACCAGCAGTGGGCTTGGGGGGAGGAAAGAGACCCAGTACTTC
TRBJ2-2	.	.	TRBV11-2	CASRLDPNTGELFF	TGTGCCAGCAGACTAGACCCAAACACCGGGGAGCTGTTTTTT
TRBJ1-1	.	.	TRBV18	CASSPRTAGLGETEAFF	TGTGCCAGCTCACCACGGACAGCAGGACTGGGAGAGACTGAAGCTTTCTTT
TRBJ2-7	.	.	TRBV6-2/TRBV6-3	CASSYAVRDPQYEQYF	TGTGCCAGCAGTTACGCAGTCAGGGATCCTCAATACGAGCAGTACTTC
TRBJ2-1	.	.	TRBV18	CASSPSAYNEQFF	TGTGCCAGCTCACCGTCGGCCTACAATGAGCAGTTCTTC
TRBJ2-2	.	.	TRBV6-5	CASRINRNTGELFF	TGTGCCAGCAGGATCAATAGGAACACCGGGGAGCTGTTTTTT
TRBJ1-2	.	.	TRBV7-2	CASSSGEPGYTF	TGTGCCAGCAGCTCTGGAGAGCCGGGCTACACCTTC
TRBJ2-6	.	.	TRBV3-1/TRBV3-2	CASSPRGSGANVLTF	TGTGCCAGCAGCCCTCGGGGAAGTGGGGCCAACGTCCTGACTTTC
TRBJ2-3	TRBD2	.	TRBV4-3	CASSRGLAGDDTQYF	TGCGCCAGCAGCCGGGGACTAGCGGGGGATGATACGCAGTATTTT
TRBJ2-2	TRBD1	.	TRBV11-3	CASSTDRGTNTGELFF	TGTGCCAGCAGCACCGACAGGGGAACGAACACCGGGGAGCTGTTTTTT
TRBJ2-7	TRBD2	few	TRBV11-3	CASSRRGGVEQYF	TGTGCCAGCAGCCGACGGGGGGGCGTGGAGCAGTACTTC
TRBJ1-5	.	.	TRBV27	CASSPMGGGSGLNQPQHF	TGTGCCAGCAGCCCGATGGGTGGGGGCTCAGGCCTCAATCAGCCCCAGCATTTT
TRBJ1-4	TRBD1	.	TRBV3-1/TRBV3-2	CASSQFSGTGDEKLFF	TGTGCCAGCAGCCAATTTTCCGGGACAGGGGATGAAAAACTGTTTTTT
TRBJ2-5	.	.	TRBV7-9	CASSPRTSTETQYF	TGTGCCAGCAGCCCGCGCACTAGCACGGAGACCCAGTACTTC
TRBJ1-2	.	.	TRBV7-9	CASSLVPGDYGYTF	TGTGCCAGCAGCTTAGTTCCCGGGGACTATGGCTACACCTTC
TRBJ2-4	TRBD1	.	TRBV4-1	CASSQEKVGTVQYF	TGCGCCAGCAGCCAAGAAAAAGTTGGGACAGTTCAGTACTTC
TRBJ1-4	.	.	TRBV5-6	CASSLVTGANEKLFF	TGTGCCAGCAGCTTGGTGACTGGGGCCAATGAAAAACTGTTTTTT
TRBJ2-3	TRBD2	few	TRBV28	CASTSGSHPDTQYF	TGTGCCAGCACGAGCGGGAGTCACCCAGATACGCAGTATTTT
TRBJ2-7	.	.	TRBV29-1	CSAIWQDSYEQYF	TGCAGCGCTATCTGGCAGGACTCCTACGAGCAGTACTTC
TRBJ2-1	TRBD2	.	TRBV10-3	CAISGTLTSGGAVNEQFF	TGTGCCATCAGTGGGACCCTCACTAGCGGGGGGGCGGTCAATGAGCAGTTCTTC